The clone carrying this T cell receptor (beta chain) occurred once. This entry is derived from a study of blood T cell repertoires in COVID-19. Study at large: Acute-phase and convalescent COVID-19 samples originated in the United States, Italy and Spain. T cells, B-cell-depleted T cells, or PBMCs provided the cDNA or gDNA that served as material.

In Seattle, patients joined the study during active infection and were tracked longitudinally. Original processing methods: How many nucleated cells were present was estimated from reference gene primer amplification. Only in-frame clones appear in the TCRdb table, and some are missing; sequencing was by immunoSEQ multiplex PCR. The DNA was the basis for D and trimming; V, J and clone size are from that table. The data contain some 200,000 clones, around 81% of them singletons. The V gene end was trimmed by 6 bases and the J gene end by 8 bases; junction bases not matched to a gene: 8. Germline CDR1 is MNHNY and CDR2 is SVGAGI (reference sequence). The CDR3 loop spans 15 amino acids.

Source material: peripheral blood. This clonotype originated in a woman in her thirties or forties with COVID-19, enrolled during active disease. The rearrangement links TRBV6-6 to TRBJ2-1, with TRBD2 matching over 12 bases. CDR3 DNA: TGTGCCAGCAGACATGGGACTAGCGGGCGGGATGAGCAGTTCTTC. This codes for CASRHGTSGRDEQFF.